The subject of this entry is one T cell receptor beta chain. This record belongs to a study of blood T cell repertoires in COVID-19. Study information: Samples taken during acute and convalescent COVID-19 were collected in the United States, Italy and Spain. T cells, B-cell-depleted T cells, or PBMCs provided the cDNA or gDNA that served as material.

V lost 4 bases and J lost 2; bases outside the gene matches: 11. This CDR3 region has 18 residues. The germline gives CDR1 MGHRA, CDR2 YSYEKL. As processed by the authors: Quantification of nucleated cells was approximated via reference gene primer amplification. TCRdb's copy holds only in-frame clones and misses some; the assay was immunoSEQ multiplex PCR. For V, J and clone size, that table is used; D and trimming come from the DNA. In the table there are 100,000 or so clones, 80% to 90% of which are singletons. J is TRBJ2-7 and V is TRBV4-1, with 13 bases lining up with TRBD2. The receptor comes from a human donor in a cohort sampled during active COVID-19. Input material: peripheral blood. The CDR3 DNA sequence: TGCGCCAGCAGCCCGAGGACTAGCGGGGGTACATTCGCCTACGAGCAGTACTTC. Residues: CASSPRTSGGTFAYEQYF.